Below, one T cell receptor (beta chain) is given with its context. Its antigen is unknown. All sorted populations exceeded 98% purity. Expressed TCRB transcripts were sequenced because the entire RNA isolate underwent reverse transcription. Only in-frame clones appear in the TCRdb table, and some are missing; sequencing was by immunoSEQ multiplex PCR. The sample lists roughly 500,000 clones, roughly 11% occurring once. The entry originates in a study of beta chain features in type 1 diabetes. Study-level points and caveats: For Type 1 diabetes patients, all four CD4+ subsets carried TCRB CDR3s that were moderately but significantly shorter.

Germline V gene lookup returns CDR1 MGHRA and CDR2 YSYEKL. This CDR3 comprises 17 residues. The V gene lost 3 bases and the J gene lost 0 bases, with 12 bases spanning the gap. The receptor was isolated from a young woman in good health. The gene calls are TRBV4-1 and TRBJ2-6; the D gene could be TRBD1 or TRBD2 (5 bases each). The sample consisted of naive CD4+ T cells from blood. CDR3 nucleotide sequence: TGCGCCAGCAGCCATACAATGGGACGCTCTGGGGCCAACGTCCTGACTTTC. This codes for CASSHTMGRSGANVLTF.